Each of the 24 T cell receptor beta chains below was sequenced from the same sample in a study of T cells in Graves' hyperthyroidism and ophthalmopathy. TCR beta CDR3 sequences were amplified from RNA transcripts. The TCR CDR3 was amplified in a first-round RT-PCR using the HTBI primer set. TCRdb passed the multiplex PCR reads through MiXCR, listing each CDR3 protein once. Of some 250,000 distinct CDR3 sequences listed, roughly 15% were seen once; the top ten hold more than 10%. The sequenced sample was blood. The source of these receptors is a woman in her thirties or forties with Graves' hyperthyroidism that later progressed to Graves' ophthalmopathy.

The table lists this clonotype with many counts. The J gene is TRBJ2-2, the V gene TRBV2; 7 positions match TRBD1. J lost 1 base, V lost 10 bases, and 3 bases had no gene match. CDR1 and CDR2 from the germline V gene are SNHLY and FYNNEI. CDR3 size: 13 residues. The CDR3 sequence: CATRDRNTGELFF. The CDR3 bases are TGTGCCACCCGGGACAGGAACACCGGGGAGCTGTTTTTT.

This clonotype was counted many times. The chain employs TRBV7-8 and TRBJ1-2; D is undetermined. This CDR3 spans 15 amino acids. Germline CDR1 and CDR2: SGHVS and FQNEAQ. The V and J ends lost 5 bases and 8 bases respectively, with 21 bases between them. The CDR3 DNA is TGTGCCAGCAGCCTTCATGAGGAACAGTCGGGCGGCTACACCTTC. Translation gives CASSLHEEQSGGYTF.

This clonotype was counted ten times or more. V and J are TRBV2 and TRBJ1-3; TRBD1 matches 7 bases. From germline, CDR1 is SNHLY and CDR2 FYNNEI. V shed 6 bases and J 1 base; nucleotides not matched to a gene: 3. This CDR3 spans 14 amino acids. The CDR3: CASREQGSGNTIYF. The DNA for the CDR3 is TGTGCCAGCAGGGAACAGGGGTCTGGAAACACCATATATTTT.

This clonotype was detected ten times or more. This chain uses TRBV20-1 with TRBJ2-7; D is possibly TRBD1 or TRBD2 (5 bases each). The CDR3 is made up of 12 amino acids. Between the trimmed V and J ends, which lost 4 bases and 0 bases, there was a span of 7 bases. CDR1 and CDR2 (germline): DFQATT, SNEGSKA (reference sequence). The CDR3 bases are TGCAGTGCTACAGGGACCTCCTACGAGCAGTACTTC. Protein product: CSATGTSYEQYF.

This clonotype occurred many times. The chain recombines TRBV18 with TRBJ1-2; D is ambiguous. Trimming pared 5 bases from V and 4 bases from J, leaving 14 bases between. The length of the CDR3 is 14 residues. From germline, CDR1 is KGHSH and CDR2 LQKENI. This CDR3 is CASSARTGPYGYTF. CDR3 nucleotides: TGTGCCAGCTCAGCCCGGACGGGTCCCTATGGCTACACCTTC.

Here the CDR3 reads CASSPGGTAGNTIYF. CDR3 DNA sequence: TGTGCCAGCAGTCCCGGAGGAACAGCTGGAAACACCATATATTTT. The V gene is TRBV12-3 or TRBV12-4, the J gene TRBJ1-3, with D unclear. V was trimmed by 5 bases and J by 2 bases, leaving 13 bases between them. This CDR3 has 15 residues.

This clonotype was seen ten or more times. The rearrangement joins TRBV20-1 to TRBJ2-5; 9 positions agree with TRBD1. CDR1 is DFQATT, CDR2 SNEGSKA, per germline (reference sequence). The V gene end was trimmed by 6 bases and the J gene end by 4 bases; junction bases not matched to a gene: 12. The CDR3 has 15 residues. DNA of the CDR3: TGCAGTGCAGTACAGGGGGCCGAGGTCGGAGAGACCCAGTACTTC. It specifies CSAVQGAEVGETQYF.

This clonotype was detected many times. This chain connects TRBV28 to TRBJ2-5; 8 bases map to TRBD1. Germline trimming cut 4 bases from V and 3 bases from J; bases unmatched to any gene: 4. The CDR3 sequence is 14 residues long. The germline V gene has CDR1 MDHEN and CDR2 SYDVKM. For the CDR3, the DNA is TGTGCCAGCAGTTCTCACAGGGGGGAAGAGACCCAGTACTTC. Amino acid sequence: CASSSHRGEETQYF.

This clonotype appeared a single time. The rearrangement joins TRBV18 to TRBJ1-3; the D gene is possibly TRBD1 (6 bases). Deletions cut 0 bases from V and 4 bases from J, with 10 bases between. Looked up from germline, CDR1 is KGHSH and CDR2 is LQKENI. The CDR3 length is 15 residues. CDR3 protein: CASSPPQGAGNTIYF. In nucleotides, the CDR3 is TGTGCCAGCTCACCACCACAGGGTGCGGGAAACACCATATATTTT.

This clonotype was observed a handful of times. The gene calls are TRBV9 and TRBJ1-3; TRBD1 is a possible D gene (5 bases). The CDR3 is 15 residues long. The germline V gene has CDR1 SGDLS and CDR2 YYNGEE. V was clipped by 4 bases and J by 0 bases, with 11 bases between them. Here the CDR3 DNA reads TGTGCCAGCAGCTTAACAGGCTCCTCTGGAAACACCATATATTTT. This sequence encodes CASSLTGSSGNTIYF. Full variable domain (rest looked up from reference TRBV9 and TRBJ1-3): DSGVTQTPKHLITATGQRVTLRCSPRSGDLSVYWYQQSLDQGLQFLIQYYNGEERAKGNILERFSAQQFPDLHSELNLSSLELGDSALYFCASSLTGSSGNTIYFGEGSWLTVV.

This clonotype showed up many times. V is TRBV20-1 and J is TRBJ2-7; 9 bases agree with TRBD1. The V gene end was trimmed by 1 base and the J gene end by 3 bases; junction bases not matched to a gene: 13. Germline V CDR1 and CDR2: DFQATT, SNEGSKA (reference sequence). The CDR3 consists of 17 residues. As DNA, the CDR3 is TGCAGTGCTAGAGTTTCCTGGGACAGGGCATGGGGCTACGAGCAGTACTTC. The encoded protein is CSARVSWDRAWGYEQYF.

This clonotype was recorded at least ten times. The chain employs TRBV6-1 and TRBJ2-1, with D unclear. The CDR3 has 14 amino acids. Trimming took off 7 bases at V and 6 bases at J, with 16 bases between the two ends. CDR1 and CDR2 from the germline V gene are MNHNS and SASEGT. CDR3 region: CASTHGFIGNEQFF. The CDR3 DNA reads TGTGCCAGCACCCATGGGTTTATTGGCAATGAGCAGTTCTTC.

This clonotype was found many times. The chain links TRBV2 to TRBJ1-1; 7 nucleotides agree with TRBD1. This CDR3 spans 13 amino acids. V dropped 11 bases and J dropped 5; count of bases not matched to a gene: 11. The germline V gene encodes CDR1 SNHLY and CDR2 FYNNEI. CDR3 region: CAVLRQGRTEAFF. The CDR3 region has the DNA TGTGCCGTACTAAGACAGGGTCGGACTGAAGCTTTCTTT.

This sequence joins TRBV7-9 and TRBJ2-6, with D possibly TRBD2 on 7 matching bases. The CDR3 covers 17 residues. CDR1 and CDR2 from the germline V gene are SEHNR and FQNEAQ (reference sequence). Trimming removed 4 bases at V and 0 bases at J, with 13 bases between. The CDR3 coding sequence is TGTGCCAGCAGCTCTAGGGGGAGGGCCTCTGGGGCCAACGTCCTGACTTTC. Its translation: CASSSRGRASGANVLTF.

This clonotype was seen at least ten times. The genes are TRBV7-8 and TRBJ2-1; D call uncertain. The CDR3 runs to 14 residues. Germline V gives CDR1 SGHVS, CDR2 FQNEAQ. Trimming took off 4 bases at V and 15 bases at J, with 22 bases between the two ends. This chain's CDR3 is CASSSGIGAPRRFF. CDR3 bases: TGTGCCAGCAGCTCCGGTATAGGCGCCCCAAGACGGTTCTTC.

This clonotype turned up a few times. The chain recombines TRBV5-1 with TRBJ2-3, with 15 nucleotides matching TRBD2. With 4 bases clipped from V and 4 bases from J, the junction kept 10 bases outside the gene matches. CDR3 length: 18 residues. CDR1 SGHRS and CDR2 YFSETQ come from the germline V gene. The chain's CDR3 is CASSIGLAGGPFPDTQYF. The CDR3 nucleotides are TGCGCCAGCAGCATCGGACTAGCGGGAGGGCCGTTCCCAGATACGCAGTATTTT.

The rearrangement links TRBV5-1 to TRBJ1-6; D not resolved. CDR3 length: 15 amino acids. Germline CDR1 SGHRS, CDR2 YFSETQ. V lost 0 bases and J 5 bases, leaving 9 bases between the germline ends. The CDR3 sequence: CASSLGAKDNSPLHF. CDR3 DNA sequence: TGCGCCAGCAGCTTGGGCGCAAAAGATAATTCACCCCTCCACTTT.

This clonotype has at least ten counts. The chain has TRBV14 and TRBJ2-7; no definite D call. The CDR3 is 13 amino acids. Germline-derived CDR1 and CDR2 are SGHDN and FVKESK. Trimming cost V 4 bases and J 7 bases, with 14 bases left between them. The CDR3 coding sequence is TGTGCCAGCAGCCCCCTCGGGTTCTGGGAGCAGTACTTC. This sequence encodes CASSPLGFWEQYF. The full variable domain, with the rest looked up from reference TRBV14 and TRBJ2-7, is EAGVTQFPSHSVIEKGQTVTLRCDPISGHDNLYWYRRVMGKEIKFLLHFVKESKQDESGMPNNRFLAERTGGTYSTLKVQPAELEDSGVYFCASSPLGFWEQYFGPGTRLTVT.

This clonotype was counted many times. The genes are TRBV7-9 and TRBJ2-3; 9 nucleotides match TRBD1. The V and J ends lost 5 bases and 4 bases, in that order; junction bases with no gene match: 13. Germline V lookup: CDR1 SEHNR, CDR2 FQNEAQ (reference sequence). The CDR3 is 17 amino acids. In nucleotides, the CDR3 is TGTGCCAGCAGCCCCGCTAGGGGACAGGGAAGGTCAGATACGCAGTATTTT. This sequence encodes CASSPARGQGRSDTQYF.

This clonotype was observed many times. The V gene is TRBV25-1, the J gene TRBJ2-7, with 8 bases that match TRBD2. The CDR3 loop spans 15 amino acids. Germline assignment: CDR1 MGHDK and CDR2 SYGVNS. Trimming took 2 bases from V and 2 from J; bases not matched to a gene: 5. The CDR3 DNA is TGTGCCAGCAGTGAAACTAGCGGACCCGCCTACGAGCAGTACTTC. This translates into CASSETSGPAYEQYF.

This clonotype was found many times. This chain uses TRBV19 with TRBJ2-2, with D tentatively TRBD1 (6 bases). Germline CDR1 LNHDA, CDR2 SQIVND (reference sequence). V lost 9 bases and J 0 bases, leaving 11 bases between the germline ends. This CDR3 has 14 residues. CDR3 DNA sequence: TGTGCCAGCAAACAGGGTCCGAACACCGGGGAGCTGTTTTTT. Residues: CASKQGPNTGELFF. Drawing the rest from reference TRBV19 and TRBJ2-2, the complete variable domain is DGGITQSPKYLFRKEGQNVTLSCEQNLNHDAMYWYRQDPGQGLRLIYYSQIVNDFQKGDIAEGYSVSREKKESFPLTVTSAQKNPTAFYLCASKQGPNTGELFFGEGSRLTVL.

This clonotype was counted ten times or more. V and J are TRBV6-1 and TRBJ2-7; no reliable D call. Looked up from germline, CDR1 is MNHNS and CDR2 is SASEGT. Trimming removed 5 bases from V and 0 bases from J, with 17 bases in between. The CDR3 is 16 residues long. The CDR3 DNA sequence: TGTGCCAGCAGTTATTCCTCGGACGCTATCTCCTACGAGCAGTACTTC. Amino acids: CASSYSSDAISYEQYF.

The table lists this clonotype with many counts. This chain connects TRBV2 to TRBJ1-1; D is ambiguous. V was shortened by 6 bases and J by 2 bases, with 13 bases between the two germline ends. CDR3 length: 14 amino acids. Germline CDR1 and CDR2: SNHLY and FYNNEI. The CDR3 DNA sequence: TGTGCCAGCAGAGCATTAGTCGATAACACTGAAGCTTTCTTT. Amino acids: CASRALVDNTEAFF. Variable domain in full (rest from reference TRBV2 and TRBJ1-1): EPEVTQTPSHQVTQMGQEVILRCVPISNHLYFYWYRQILGQKVEFLVSFYNNEISEKSEIFDDQFSVERPDGSNFTLKIRSTKLEDSAMYFCASRALVDNTEAFFGQGTRLTVV.

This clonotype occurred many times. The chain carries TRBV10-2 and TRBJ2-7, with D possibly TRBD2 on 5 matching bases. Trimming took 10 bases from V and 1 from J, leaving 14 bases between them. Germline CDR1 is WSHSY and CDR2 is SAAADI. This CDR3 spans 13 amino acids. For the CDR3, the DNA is TGCGCCATATCTTCCCGGGGATCCTACGAGCAGTACTTC. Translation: CAISSRGSYEQYF.